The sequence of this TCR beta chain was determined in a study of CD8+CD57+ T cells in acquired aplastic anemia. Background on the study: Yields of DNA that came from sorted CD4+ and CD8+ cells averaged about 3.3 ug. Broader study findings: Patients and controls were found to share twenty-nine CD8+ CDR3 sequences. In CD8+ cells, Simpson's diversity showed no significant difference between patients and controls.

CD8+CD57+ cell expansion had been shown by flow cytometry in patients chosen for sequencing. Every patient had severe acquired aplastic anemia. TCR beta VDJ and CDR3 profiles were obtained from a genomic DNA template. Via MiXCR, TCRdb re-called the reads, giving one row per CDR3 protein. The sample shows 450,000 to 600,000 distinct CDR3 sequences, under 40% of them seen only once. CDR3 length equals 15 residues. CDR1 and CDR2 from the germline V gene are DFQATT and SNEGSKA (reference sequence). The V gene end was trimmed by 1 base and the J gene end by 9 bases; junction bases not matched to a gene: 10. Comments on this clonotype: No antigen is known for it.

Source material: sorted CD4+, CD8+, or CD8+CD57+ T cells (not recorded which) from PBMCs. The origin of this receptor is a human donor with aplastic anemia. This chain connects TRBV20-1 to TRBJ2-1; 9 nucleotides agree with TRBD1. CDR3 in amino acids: CSARAIVGQGLEQFF. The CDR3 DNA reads TGCAGTGCTAGAGCTATTGTGGGACAGGGACTTGAGCAGTTCTTC.